This entry is about one T cell receptor beta chain. The V and J ends lost 5 bases and 0 bases respectively, with 16 bases between them. The CDR3 is 16 residues long. Germline values: CDR1 SEHNR, CDR2 FQNEAQ (reference sequence). The assay was immunoSEQ multiplex PCR, and TCRdb's table has in-frame clones only and misses some. The sample carries 140,000 or so clones, 85% to 95% recorded once. This entry belongs to a study of T cell responses to AZD1222 COVID-19 vaccine. V and J are TRBV7-9 and TRBJ1-1; D is unclear. Sequenced material: peripheral blood, taken after recovery from COVID-19. This clonotype was obtained from an adult who had recovered from COVID-19. The chain's CDR3 is CASSRSEAVVNTEAFF. DNA of the CDR3: TGTGCCAGCAGCCGCTCGGAGGCTGTTGTGAACACTGAAGCTTTCTTT.